This T cell receptor (beta chain) was obtained from a study of T cell responses to AZD1222 COVID-19 vaccine. General study results and limits: Only a handful of AZD1222 recipients, more than five in all, had baseline seropositivity. Mapped onto spike, vaccine-associated CD4 TCRs spanned it and were dominant at 160-218 and 743-854. Spike-specific TCR repertoires showed rising breadth and depth after two AZD1222 doses.

Repertoires were generated with immunoSEQ multiplex PCR, while TCRdb's copy carries only in-frame clones and drops some. Of about 150,000 clones in the sample, 75% to 90% were seen once. Germline V gene lookup returns CDR1 SGDLS and CDR2 YYNGEE. The CDR3 is 14 residues long. V lost 6 bases to trimming and J lost 3 bases, with 13 bases between them. As to this clone: The target antigen is unknown.

The V call is TRBV9, the J call TRBJ2-1; a weak D match, TRBD2 (6 bases). Source: peripheral blood, taken 28 days after the second AZD1222 dose. The sequence was collected from an adult who received the AZD1222 COVID-19 vaccine. This CDR3 is CASTPGVSYNEQFF. CDR3 nucleotide sequence: TGTGCCAGCACCCCGGGAGTAAGCTACAATGAGCAGTTCTTC.